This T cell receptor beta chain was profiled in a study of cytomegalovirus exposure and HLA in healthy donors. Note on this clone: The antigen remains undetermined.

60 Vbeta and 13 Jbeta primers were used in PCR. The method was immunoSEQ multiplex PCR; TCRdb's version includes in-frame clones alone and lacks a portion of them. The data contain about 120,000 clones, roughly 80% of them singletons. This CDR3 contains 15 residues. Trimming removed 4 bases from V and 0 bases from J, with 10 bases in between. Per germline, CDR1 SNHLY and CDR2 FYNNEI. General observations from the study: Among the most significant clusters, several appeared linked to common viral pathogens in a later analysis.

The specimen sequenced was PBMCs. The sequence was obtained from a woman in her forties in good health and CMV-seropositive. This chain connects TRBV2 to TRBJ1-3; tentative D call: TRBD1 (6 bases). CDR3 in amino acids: CASSGIRGSGNTIYF. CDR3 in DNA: TGTGCCAGCAGTGGGATCAGGGGCTCTGGAAACACCATATATTTT.